A selection of T cell receptor beta chains follows, all from one sample in a study of regulatory T cells in long-lasting Graves disease. One entry per CDR3 protein, called by TCRdb with MiXCR from the multiplex PCR reads. Of hundreds of thousands of distinct CDR3 sequences listed, less than 20% were seen once; the top ten hold around a sixth. These data were likewise used in another study, on T cells in Graves' hyperthyroidism and ophthalmopathy.

Specimen: peripheral blood mononuclear cells (PBMCs), collected at new diagnosis, from a patient treated with antithyroid drugs. These TCRs come from a woman aged 25-40 years with Graves disease. Both conserved end residues are part of each CDR3. D genes are given only for firm matches. Clone size is not always given. Where it is, it says once, few, many or a class for expanded clones.

>NA|few|TRBV7-9|TRBJ1-2
TGTGCCAGCAGCTTAGATACAGGGAGGTACACCTTC
CASSLDTGRYTF
>NA|NA|TRBV5-1|TRBJ2-7
TGCGCCAGCAGCGATCAGGGGGGGACGGGGGAGCAGTACTTC
CASSDQGGTGEQYF
>NA|many|TRBV28|TRBJ2-1
TGTGCCAGCAGGCCCGAAAGAGGACTATTTGAGCAGTTCTTC
CASRPERGLFEQFF
>NA|many|TRBV15|TRBJ2-3
TGTGCCACCAGCGAGAGCACAGATACGCAGTATTTT
CATSESTDTQYF
>NA|many|TRBV3-1|TRBJ2-7
TGTGCCAGCAGCCAAGATAGGATCAACGAGCAGTACTTC
CASSQDRINEQYF
>NA|NA|TRBV5-1|TRBJ2-3
TGCGCCAGTACGGAGGGGGGGGCGAGCACAGATACGCAGTATTTT
CASTEGGASTDTQYF
>NA|NA|TRBV6-1|TRBJ2-1
TGTGCCAGCAGTGGTCCGAATCAGGGCTCCTACGAGCAGTTCTTC
CASSGPNQGSYEQFF
>NA|many|TRBV20-1|TRBJ2-1
TGCAGTGCTTACGTTGGTAGCTCCTACAATGAGCAGTTCTTC
CSAYVGSSYNEQFF
>TRBD2|NA|TRBV7-9|TRBJ2-7
TGTGCCAGCAGCTCGCCCGGGGGGGCGGACGAGCAGTACTTC
CASSSPGGADEQYF
>TRBD1|few|TRBV20-1|TRBJ2-5
TGCAGTGCTAGAAGGTGGCAGGGGGCTGTTGTGGAGACCCAGTACTTC
CSARRWQGAVVETQYF
>NA|few|TRBV6-1|TRBJ1-6
TGTGCCAGCAGCCATACTGGGGACCATAATTCACCCCTCCACTTT
CASSHTGDHNSPLHF
>TRBD1|NA|TRBV6-2/TRBV6-3|TRBJ1-1
TGTGCCTCCGGACAGGGGAGGGTCACTGAAGCTTTCTTT
CASGQGRVTEAFF
>TRBD2|NA|TRBV2|TRBJ2-5
TGTGCCAGCAGCGCCTCGCGACTAGCGGGGGGGGTGGAGACCCAGTACTTC
CASSASRLAGGVETQYF
>NA|many|TRBV12-3/TRBV12-4|TRBJ1-6
TGTGCCACCCGACGGAGCTCCTATAATTCACCCCTCCACTTT
CATRRSSYNSPLHF
>NA|many|TRBV5-6|TRBJ1-1
TGTGCCAGCAGCTTGAACCAGGGACCTGAAGCTTTCTTT
CASSLNQGPEAFF
>TRBD1|once|TRBV20-1|TRBJ1-2
TGCAGTGCTCCGAAATTACCAGGGGGCTGGGGTAACTATGGCTACACCTTC
CSAPKLPGGWGNYGYTF
>NA|many|TRBV30|TRBJ1-1
TGTGCCTGGAGGGAGGGGAACACTGAAGCTTTCTTT
CAWREGNTEAFF
>NA|NA|TRBV9|TRBJ2-2
TGTGCCAGCTCGCTAAGGCTCGGGGACACCGGGGAGCTGTTTTTT
CASSLRLGDTGELFF
>NA|NA|TRBV6-1|TRBJ2-5
TGTGCCAGCAGTCCCCCTCTTTCTAGGGGCGGCCAGTACTTC
CASSPPLSRGGQYF
>NA|many|TRBV6-2/TRBV6-3|TRBJ2-7
TGTGCCAGCAGTTCCCCGTCGTCTAGTTACGAGCAGTACTTC
CASSSPSSSYEQYF
>NA|many|TRBV6-2/TRBV6-3|TRBJ2-7
TGTGCCAGCAGTTACGCTGGACCCTCCAGCGGCTCCTACGAGCAGTACTTC
CASSYAGPSSGSYEQYF
>TRBD1|many|TRBV3-1|TRBJ2-6
TGTGCCAGCAGCCGACAGGGCTCTGGGGCCAACGTCCTGACTTTC
CASSRQGSGANVLTF
>TRBD1|many|TRBV6-1|TRBJ2-7
TGTGCCAGCAGGGATCCCGGGACAGGTGGCGAGCAGTACTTC
CASRDPGTGGEQYF
>NA|NA|TRBV7-9|TRBJ1-5
TGTGCCAGCAGCTTAGATTTAAGGGGCGACAATCAGCCCCAGCATTTT
CASSLDLRGDNQPQHF
>NA|many|TRBV28|TRBJ2-7
TGTGCCAGCAGTTCCCTCAGCGGAGGGACCTCCTACGAGCAGTACTTC
CASSSLSGGTSYEQYF
>NA|NA|TRBV7-9|TRBJ2-5
TGTGCCAGCAGCTTACGTCTTAAGGACGAAGAGACCCAGTACTTC
CASSLRLKDEETQYF
>NA|many|TRBV5-1|TRBJ1-1
TGCGCCAGCAGCTTGGACTCCCGTCGAGGCGACACTGAAGCTTTCTTT
CASSLDSRRGDTEAFF
>NA|few|TRBV15|TRBJ2-2
TGTGCCACCAGCAGAGATCAGACCGGGGAGCTGTTTTTT
CATSRDQTGELFF
>TRBD2|few|TRBV18|TRBJ2-7
TGTGCCAGCTCGCCGACTAGCGACACGTACGAGCAGTACTTC
CASSPTSDTYEQYF